A selection of T cell receptor beta chains follows, all from one sample in a study of response to subunit inactivated influenza vaccine. TCRdb re-called the RT-PCR reads with MiXCR, one entry per CDR3 protein. The repertoire holds approximately 480,000 distinct CDR3 sequences, about 10% seen once, with roughly 12% in the top ten. This specimen was PBMCs from blood, taken roughly 6 weeks after vaccination. The source of these receptors is a man aged 45 to 65 who received an inactivated influenza vaccine. Each CDR3 is given with its conserved first and last residue. Fields, in order: J gene, V gene, CDR3 protein.

j_call: TRBJ2-7
v_call: TRBV27
cdr3_aa: CASRTTGFAYEQYF

j_call: TRBJ2-4
v_call: TRBV30
cdr3_aa: CAWSGGSLKRRGIQYF

j_call: TRBJ2-7
v_call: TRBV4-3
cdr3_aa: CASSQDYYTDFSYEQYF

j_call: TRBJ2-1
v_call: TRBV7-6
cdr3_aa: CASSLKAGTANYNEQFF

j_call: TRBJ2-1
v_call: TRBV6-1
cdr3_aa: CANWAPQGYNEQFF

j_call: TRBJ2-5
v_call: TRBV12-3/TRBV12-4
cdr3_aa: CASSLGTMAETQYF

j_call: TRBJ1-2
v_call: TRBV10-1
cdr3_aa: CASSGKNYGYTF

j_call: TRBJ2-3
v_call: TRBV7-2
cdr3_aa: CASTKQIVTDTQYF

j_call: TRBJ2-7
v_call: TRBV15
cdr3_aa: CATDTSWVSGRTQLPEQYF

j_call: TRBJ2-3
v_call: TRBV29-1
cdr3_aa: CSVEEAGGAVGTQYF

j_call: TRBJ2-1
v_call: TRBV5-6
cdr3_aa: CASSFWDRVAIEQFF

j_call: TRBJ1-2
v_call: TRBV10-2
cdr3_aa: CASNLGYGYTF

j_call: TRBJ2-7
v_call: TRBV5-1
cdr3_aa: CASSLVGMPYEQYF

j_call: TRBJ2-4
v_call: TRBV24-1
cdr3_aa: CATRDPGQSKNIQYF

j_call: TRBJ2-1
v_call: TRBV7-2
cdr3_aa: CASSLGMTHNEQFF

j_call: TRBJ2-5
v_call: TRBV7-9
cdr3_aa: CASSKTSLETQYF

j_call: TRBJ1-1
v_call: TRBV20-1
cdr3_aa: CSARDWEAFF